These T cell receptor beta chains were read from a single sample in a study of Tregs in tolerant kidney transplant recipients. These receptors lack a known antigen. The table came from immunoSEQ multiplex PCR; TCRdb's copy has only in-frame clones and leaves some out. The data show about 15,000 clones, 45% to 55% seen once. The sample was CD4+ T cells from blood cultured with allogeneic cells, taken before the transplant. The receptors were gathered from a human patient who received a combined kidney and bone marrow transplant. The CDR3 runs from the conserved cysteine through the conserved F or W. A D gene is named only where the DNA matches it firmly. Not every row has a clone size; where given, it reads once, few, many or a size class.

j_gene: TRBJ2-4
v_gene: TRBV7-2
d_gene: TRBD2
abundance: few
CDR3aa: CASSLEFGRGSKNIQYF
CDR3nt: TGTGCCAGCAGCTTAGAATTTGGGAGGGGTTCCAAAAACATTCAGTACTTC

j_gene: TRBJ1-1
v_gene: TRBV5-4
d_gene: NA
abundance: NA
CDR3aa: CASTLQGVNTEAFF
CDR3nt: TGTGCCAGCACGTTACAGGGAGTGAACACTGAAGCTTTCTTT

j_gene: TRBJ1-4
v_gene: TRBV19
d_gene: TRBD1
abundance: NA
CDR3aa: CASQSGTANEKLFF
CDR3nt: TGTGCCAGCCAATCCGGGACAGCCAATGAAAAACTGTTTTTT

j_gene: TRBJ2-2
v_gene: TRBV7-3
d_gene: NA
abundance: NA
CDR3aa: CASSLRAGGLAGELFF
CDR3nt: TGTGCCAGCAGCTTAAGGGCAGGGGGACTGGCCGGGGAGCTGTTTTTT

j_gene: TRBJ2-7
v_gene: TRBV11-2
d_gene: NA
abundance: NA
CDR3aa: CASSAGKKGEQYF
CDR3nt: TGTGCCAGCAGCGCCGGGAAAAAAGGGGAGCAGTACTTC

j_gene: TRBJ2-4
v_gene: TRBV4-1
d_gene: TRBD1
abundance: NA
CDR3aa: CASSLAGTGSAKNIQYF
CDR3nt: TGCGCCAGCAGCCTCGCCGGGACAGGGTCAGCCAAAAACATTCAGTACTTC

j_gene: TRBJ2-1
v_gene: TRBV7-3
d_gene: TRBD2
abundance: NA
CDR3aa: CASSLIGTRMYEQFF
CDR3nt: TGTGCCAGCAGCTTAATCGGGACTAGAATGTATGAGCAGTTCTTC

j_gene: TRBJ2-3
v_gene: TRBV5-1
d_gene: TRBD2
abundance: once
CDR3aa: CASSLRAGGDTQYF
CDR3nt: TGCGCCAGCAGCTTGCGAGCGGGGGGGGATACGCAGTATTTT

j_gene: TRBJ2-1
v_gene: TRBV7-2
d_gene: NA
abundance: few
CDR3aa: CASSSLMAHNEQFF
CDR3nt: TGTGCCAGCAGCTCTCTTATGGCCCACAATGAGCAGTTCTTC

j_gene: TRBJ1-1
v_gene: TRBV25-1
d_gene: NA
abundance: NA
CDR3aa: CASSEYTGGRAEAFF
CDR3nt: TGTGCCAGCAGTGAATATACCGGGGGGCGCGCTGAAGCTTTCTTT

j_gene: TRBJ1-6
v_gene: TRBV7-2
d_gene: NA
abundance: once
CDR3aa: CASSFARVGSSPLHF
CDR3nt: TGTGCCAGCAGCTTTGCAAGGGTCGGGAGCTCACCCCTCCACTTT

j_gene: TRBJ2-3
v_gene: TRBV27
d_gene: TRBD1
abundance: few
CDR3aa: CASRRTGSKDTQYF
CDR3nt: TGTGCCAGCCGACGGACAGGGTCCAAAGATACGCAGTATTTT

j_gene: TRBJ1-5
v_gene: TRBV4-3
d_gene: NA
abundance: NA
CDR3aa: CASSQAPGQPQHF
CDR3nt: TGCGCCAGCAGCCAGGCCCCGGGACAGCCCCAGCATTTT

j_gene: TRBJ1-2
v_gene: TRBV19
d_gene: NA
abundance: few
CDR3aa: CASNTGIGYTF
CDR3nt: TGTGCCAGTAACACAGGGATTGGCTACACCTTC

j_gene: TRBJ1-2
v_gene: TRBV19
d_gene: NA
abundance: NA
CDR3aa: CASSTPGWGAGGYTF
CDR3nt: TGTGCCAGTAGTACTCCGGGGTGGGGTGCTGGGGGCTACACCTTC

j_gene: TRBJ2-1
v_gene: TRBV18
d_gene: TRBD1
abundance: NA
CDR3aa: CASSQGAEQFF
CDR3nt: TGTGCCAGCTCACAGGGGGCTGAGCAGTTCTTC

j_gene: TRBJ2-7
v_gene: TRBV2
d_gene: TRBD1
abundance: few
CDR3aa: CASSPDRGYEQYF
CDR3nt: TGTGCCAGCAGCCCTGACAGGGGCTACGAGCAGTACTTC

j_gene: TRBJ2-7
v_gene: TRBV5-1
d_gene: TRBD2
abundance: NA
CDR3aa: CASSLFVLGGRGYEQYF
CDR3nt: TGCGCCAGCAGCTTGTTCGTTTTGGGGGGGAGAGGCTACGAGCAGTACTTC

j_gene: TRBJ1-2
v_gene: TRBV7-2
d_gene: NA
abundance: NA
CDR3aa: CASSLPGYGYTF
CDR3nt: TGTGCCAGCAGCTTACCGGGCTATGGCTACACCTTC

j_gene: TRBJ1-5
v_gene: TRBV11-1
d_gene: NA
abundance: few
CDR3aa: CASSLNNHQPQHF
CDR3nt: TGTGCCAGCAGCTTAAACAATCATCAGCCCCAGCATTTT

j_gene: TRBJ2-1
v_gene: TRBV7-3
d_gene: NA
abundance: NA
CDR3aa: CASSSMNSVAYNEQFF
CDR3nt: TGTGCCAGCAGCTCGATGAATAGCGTGGCGTACAATGAGCAGTTCTTC

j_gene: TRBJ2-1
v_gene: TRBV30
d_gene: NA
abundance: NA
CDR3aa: CAWTTGVYNEQFF
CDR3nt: TGTGCCTGGACTACGGGTGTCTACAATGAGCAGTTCTTC

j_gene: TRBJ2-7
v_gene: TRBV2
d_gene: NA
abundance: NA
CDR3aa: CASAPGWTYEQYF
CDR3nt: TGTGCCAGCGCCCCGGGATGGACCTACGAGCAGTACTTC

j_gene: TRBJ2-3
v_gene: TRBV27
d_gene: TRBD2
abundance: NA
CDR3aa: CASSLTSGRASTQYF
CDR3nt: TGTGCCAGCAGTTTGACTAGCGGGAGGGCCTCTACGCAGTATTTT

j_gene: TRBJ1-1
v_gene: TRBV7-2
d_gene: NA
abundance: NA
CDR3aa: CASNSLWSTEAFF
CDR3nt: TGTGCCAGCAACTCCCTGTGGAGCACTGAAGCTTTCTTT

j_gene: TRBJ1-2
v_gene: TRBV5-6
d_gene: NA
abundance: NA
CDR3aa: CASSLPGQESYGYTF
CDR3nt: TGTGCCAGCAGCTTGCCAGGCCAGGAATCGTATGGCTACACCTTC

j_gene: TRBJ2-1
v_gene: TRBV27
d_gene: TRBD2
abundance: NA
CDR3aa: CASSFRRGLGYNEQFF
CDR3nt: TGTGCCAGCAGTTTCCGCCGGGGACTAGGCTACAATGAGCAGTTCTTC

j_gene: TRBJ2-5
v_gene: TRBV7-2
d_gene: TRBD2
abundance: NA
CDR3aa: CASSSKRGGLPETQYF
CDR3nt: TGTGCCAGCAGCTCCAAGCGGGGGGGCCTCCCCGAGACCCAGTACTTC

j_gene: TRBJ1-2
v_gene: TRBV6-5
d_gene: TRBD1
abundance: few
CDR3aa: CASSPPQGNGYTF
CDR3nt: TGTGCCAGCAGCCCCCCACAGGGGAATGGCTACACCTTC

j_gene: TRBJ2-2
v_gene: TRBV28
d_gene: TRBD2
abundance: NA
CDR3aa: CASSLIGTSGHTGELFF
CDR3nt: TGTGCCAGCAGTTTAATTGGGACTAGCGGCCACACCGGGGAGCTGTTTTTT

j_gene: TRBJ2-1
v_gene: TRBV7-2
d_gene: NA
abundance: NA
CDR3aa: CASSLNHGSSLNEQFF
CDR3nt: TGTGCCAGCAGCTTAAATCACGGGAGTAGTCTTAATGAGCAGTTCTTC

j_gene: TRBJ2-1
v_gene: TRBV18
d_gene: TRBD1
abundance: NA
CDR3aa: CASSAVGTASDLGQFF
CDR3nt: TGTGCCAGCTCAGCCGTCGGGACAGCTTCTGATCTTGGGCAGTTCTTC

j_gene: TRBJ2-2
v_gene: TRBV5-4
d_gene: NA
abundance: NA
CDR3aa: CASSTGHAKSGELFF
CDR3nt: TGTGCCAGCAGCACGGGACACGCCAAATCGGGGGAGCTGTTTTTT

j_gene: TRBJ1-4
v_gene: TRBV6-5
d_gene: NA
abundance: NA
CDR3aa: CASRRGLRTEKLFF
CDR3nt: TGTGCCAGCAGGAGAGGACTGAGAACTGAAAAACTGTTTTTT

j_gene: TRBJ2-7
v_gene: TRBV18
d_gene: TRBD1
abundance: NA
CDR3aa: CASSGQGASYEQYF
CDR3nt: TGTGCCAGCTCAGGACAGGGGGCGTCCTACGAGCAGTACTTC

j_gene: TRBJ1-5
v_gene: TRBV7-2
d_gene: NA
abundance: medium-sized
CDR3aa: CASSLERGNQPQHF
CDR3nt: TGTGCCAGCAGCTTAGAACGGGGGAATCAGCCCCAGCATTTT

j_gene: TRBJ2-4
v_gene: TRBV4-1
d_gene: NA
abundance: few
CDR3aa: CASSRRQLEAKNIQYF
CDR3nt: TGCGCCAGCAGCCGGCGACAGTTGGAAGCCAAAAACATTCAGTACTTC

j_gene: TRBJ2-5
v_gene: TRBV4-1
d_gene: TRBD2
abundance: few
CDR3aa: CASSQERFRASGMGETQYF
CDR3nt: TGCGCCAGCAGCCAAGAACGATTCCGGGCTAGCGGGATGGGGGAGACCCAGTACTTC

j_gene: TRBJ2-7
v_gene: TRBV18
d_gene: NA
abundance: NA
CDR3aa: CASSADTAPTEQYF
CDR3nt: TGTGCCAGCTCGGCTGACACAGCCCCGACCGAGCAGTACTTC

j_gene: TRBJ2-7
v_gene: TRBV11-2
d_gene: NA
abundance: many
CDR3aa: CASSFTRGGYEQYF
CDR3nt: TGTGCCAGCAGCTTCACTCGAGGGGGCTACGAGCAGTACTTC

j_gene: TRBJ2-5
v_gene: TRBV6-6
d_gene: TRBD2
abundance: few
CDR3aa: CASSYGRGASRETQYF
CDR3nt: TGTGCCAGCAGTTACGGGCGGGGGGCCTCCCGAGAGACCCAGTACTTC

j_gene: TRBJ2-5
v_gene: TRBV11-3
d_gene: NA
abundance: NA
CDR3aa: CASSLGPTVPTETQYF
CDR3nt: TGTGCCAGCAGCTTAGGCCCGACAGTACCTACAGAGACCCAGTACTTC

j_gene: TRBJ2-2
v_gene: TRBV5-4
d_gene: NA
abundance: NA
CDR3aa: CASRGSNTGELFF
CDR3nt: TGTGCCAGCAGGGGCTCGAACACCGGGGAGCTGTTTTTT

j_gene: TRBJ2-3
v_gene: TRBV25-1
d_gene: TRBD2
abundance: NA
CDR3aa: CASSASSGNTDTQYF
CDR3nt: TGTGCCAGCAGTGCTTCTAGCGGGAACACAGATACGCAGTATTTT

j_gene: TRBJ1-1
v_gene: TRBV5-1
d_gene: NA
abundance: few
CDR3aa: CASSLEDEGNTEAFF
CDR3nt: TGCGCCAGCAGCTTGGAAGACGAGGGGAACACTGAAGCTTTCTTT

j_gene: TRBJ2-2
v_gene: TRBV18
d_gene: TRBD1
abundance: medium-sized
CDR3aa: CASSPGQGRLTGELFF
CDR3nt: TGTGCCAGCTCCCCAGGACAGGGTCGATTAACCGGGGAGCTGTTTTTT